The present T cell receptor (beta chain) was sequenced within a study of shared clonotypes between healthy human individuals. Study-level findings and limits: It was the few donors that limited the genetic and exposure-history diversity represented. A generally larger estimated richness was seen in naive subsets than in memory subsets.

The ends lost 6 bases at V and 2 bases at J; junction bases unmatched: 7. Germline assignment: CDR1 SEHNR and CDR2 FQNEAQ (reference sequence). The CDR3 contains 15 residues. TCRdb's copy holds only in-frame clones and misses some; the assay was immunoSEQ multiplex PCR. Here the sample spans more than 400,000 clones, 90% to 96% being singletons. As to this clone: Its antigen is still unknown.

The sample consisted of naive CD4+ T cells sorted from blood. Subset described: CD45RA+ positively selected. This TCR was recovered from a woman in her 30s in good health. The chain has TRBV7-9 and TRBJ1-2; 9 bases are shared with TRBD1. The CDR3 loop reads CASSYSGTGNYGYTF. The CDR3 DNA follows: TGTGCCAGCAGTTACTCCGGGACAGGGAACTATGGCTACACCTTC.